The 10 T cell receptor beta chains presented below share a single source sample, sequenced in a study of blood T cell repertoires in COVID-19. Measured with immunoSEQ multiplex PCR; TCRdb has only the in-frame clones, and not every one. The sample lists tens of thousands of clones, roughly four fifths occurring once. The sequenced material came from peripheral blood. These receptors were collected from a human donor in a cohort sampled during active COVID-19.

V and J are TRBV6-2 or TRBV6-3 and TRBJ1-3, with 7 bases matching TRBD1. The germline CDR1 and CDR2 sequences are MNHEY and SVGEGT. The CDR3 has 15 amino acids. After removal of 5 bases from V and 4 bases from J, the junction contained 8 bases not matched to a gene. The DNA for the CDR3 is TGTGCCAGCAGTCGTTATGGGACAGTCGGAAACACCATATATTTT. It specifies CASSRYGTVGNTIYF.

The chain employs TRBV2 and TRBJ1-4; TRBD1 is a possible D gene (5 bases). CDR1 and CDR2 from the germline V gene are SNHLY and FYNNEI. The V end was cut by 6 bases, the J end by 4 bases, with 15 bases between. The CDR3 is 15 amino acids. The CDR3 is CASRLAGTYNEKLFF. The DNA of the CDR3 is TGTGCCAGCAGACTAGCCGGGACGTATAATGAAAAACTGTTTTTT.

The rearrangement links TRBV29-1 to TRBJ2-3; 8 bases match TRBD1. CDR3 length equals 14 residues. Germline CDR1 SQVTM, CDR2 ANQGSEA. V gave up 4 bases and J gave up 5 bases; unmatched junction bases: 8. Here the CDR3 reads CSVVAGGAVDTQYF. CDR3 nucleotides: TGCAGCGTTGTGGCAGGGGGCGCGGTAGATACGCAGTATTTT.

V is TRBV4-2 and J is TRBJ2-7; 7 bases align to TRBD1. The CDR3 sequence is 15 residues long. Germline lookup yields CDR1 LGHNA and CDR2 YNFKEQ. The V and J ends lost 2 bases and 5 bases, in that order; junction bases with no gene match: 9. The CDR3 here is CASSQLMTGTNEQYF. CDR3 DNA sequence: TGTGCCAGCAGCCAATTAATGACAGGGACCAACGAGCAGTACTTC.

This clone was detected once. The chain carries TRBV28 and TRBJ2-1; TRBD1 agrees at 9 bases. Germline V gene lookup returns CDR1 MDHEN and CDR2 SYDVKM. CDR3 length: 18 amino acids. V lost 6 bases to trimming and J lost 0 bases; unmatched junction nucleotides: 12. As DNA, the CDR3 is TGTGCCAGCAGGCCTACAGGGGGCTTTCCTTTCTCCTACAATGAGCAGTTCTTC. Its translation: CASRPTGGFPFSYNEQFF.

This clone turned up a few times. The chain carries TRBV5-1 and TRBJ2-7; D is unresolved. V lost 3 bases, J lost 4 bases, and 8 bases lay in between. This CDR3 region has 12 residues. Germline lookup yields CDR1 SGHRS and CDR2 YFSETQ. The CDR3 nucleotides are TGCGCCAGCAGCTCTAACTTATACGAGCAGTACTTC. This sequence encodes CASSSNLYEQYF.

The chain recombines TRBV3-1 (or the pseudogene TRBV3-2) with TRBJ2-7; the D is unclear. Germline loops: CDR1 LGHDT, CDR2 YNNKEL (reference sequence). The CDR3 totals 15 residues. With 0 bases removed from V and 0 bases from J, the gap between germline ends came to 9 bases. Written as DNA, the CDR3 is TGTGCCAGCAGCCAAGATGGTGGCAGCTCCTACGAGCAGTACTTC. Translating gives CASSQDGGSSYEQYF.

The rearrangement uses TRBV10-2 and TRBJ1-1, with no clear D. The CDR3 has 13 amino acids. V was cut by 6 bases and J by 2 bases, with 10 bases left in between. Germline V CDR1 and CDR2: WSHSY, SAAADI. Here the CDR3 DNA reads TGCGCCAGCAGGCGGGGAGGTAACACTGAAGCTTTCTTT. Its translation is CASRRGGNTEAFF.

This chain joins TRBV14 and TRBJ2-5, with 10 bases that match TRBD2. Germline values: CDR1 SGHDN, CDR2 FVKESK. The J segment lost 5 bases and the V segment lost 4 bases, leaving 13 bases of the junction unmatched. The CDR3 is made up of 17 amino acids. The CDR3 here is CASSPGLAANSRETQYF. In DNA form, the CDR3 reads TGTGCCAGCAGCCCCGGACTAGCGGCAAATAGTAGGGAGACCCAGTACTTC.

The chain combines TRBV5-6 with TRBJ2-4, with 10 positions matching TRBD2. J gave up 4 bases and V 4 bases, and 8 bases lay outside the gene matches. The CDR3 is 16 amino acids. Germline V lookup: CDR1 SGHDT, CDR2 YYEEEE. The CDR3 coding sequence is TGTGCCAGCAGCCCGGGGCTAGCGGGGGTTAAAAACATTCAGTACTTC. This gives the protein CASSPGLAGVKNIQYF. Full variable domain (rest looked up from reference TRBV5-6 and TRBJ2-4): DAGVTQSPTHLIKTRGQQVTLRCSPKSGHDTVSWYQQALGQGPQFIFQYYEEEERQRGNFPDRFSGHQFPNYSSELNVNALLLGDSALYLCASSPGLAGVKNIQYFGAGTRLSVL.